This T cell receptor beta chain was captured by sequencing in a study of blood T cell repertoires in COVID-19. The germline gives CDR1 MGHDK, CDR2 SYGVNS. The germline V and J ends were trimmed by 3 bases and 8 bases, with 13 bases remaining between them. This CDR3 is built from 14 residues. Libraries were prepared by immunoSEQ multiplex PCR; TCRdb keeps only in-frame clonotypes and omits some of them. The sample yields some 170,000 clones, approximately 80% seen once. The chain is built from TRBV25-1 and TRBJ1-4; maybe TRBD1 (6 bases). This TCR came from a woman in her forties with COVID-19, enrolled during active disease. Source material: peripheral blood. The CDR3 reads CASSEQGREEKLFF. CDR3 DNA: TGTGCCAGCAGTGAGCAGGGGAGGGAGGAAAAACTGTTTTTT.